The 18 T cell receptor beta chains listed next were all sequenced from one sample in a study of sequential checkpoint blockade in melanoma. Treatment noted: randomized to nivolumab then ipilimumab (arm A) or the reverse (arm B). The method was immunoSEQ multiplex PCR; TCRdb's version includes in-frame clones alone and lacks a portion of them. The table records under 20,000 clones, around 83% of them present only once. Specimen: CD8+ T cells sorted from blood (inferred from file names), collected from a patient given nivolumab and ipilimumab in sequence. The receptors come from a human donor with melanoma.

Concerning this clone itself: A much bigger clone sits one base away, suggesting this may be a read error. This chain uses TRBV7-9 with TRBJ2-5; maybe TRBD1 (6 bases). The assigned J gene may be wrong: the sequence end matches TRBJ2-7 better. This CDR3 has 12 amino acids. Germline loops: CDR1 SEHNR, CDR2 FQNEAQ (reference sequence). CDR3 protein: CASSTGTYEQYF. The CDR3 DNA follows: TGTGCCAGCAGCACAGGGACCTACGAGCAGTACTTC.

The chain couples TRBV18 to TRBJ2-6; 7 bases are shared with TRBD1. The CDR3 length is 18 residues. Germline lookup yields CDR1 KGHSH and CDR2 LQKENI. V was pared by 3 bases and J by 0 bases, with 8 bases of the junction left unmatched. In nucleotides, the CDR3 is TGTGCCAGCTCACCTTGGACAGGCCCGATCTCTGGGGCCAACGTCCTGACTTTC. This encodes CASSPWTGPISGANVLTF.

This clone appeared a single time. The gene calls are TRBV19 and TRBJ2-2; 7 bases agree with TRBD1. Germline V gives CDR1 LNHDA, CDR2 SQIVND (reference sequence). J lost 0 bases, V lost 5 bases, and 6 bases had no gene match. The CDR3 totals 16 residues. The chain's CDR3 is CASSFLGQANTGELFF. The CDR3 coding sequence is TGTGCCAGTAGTTTCCTCGGACAGGCGAACACCGGGGAGCTGTTTTTT. Looking up the rest from reference TRBV19 and TRBJ2-2 gives the full variable domain: DGGITQSPKYLFRKEGQNVTLSCEQNLNHDAMYWYRQDPGQGLRLIYYSQIVNDFQKGDIAEGYSVSREKKESFPLTVTSAQKNPTAFYLCASSFLGQANTGELFFGEGSRLTVL.

This clone was counted only a few times. The chain employs TRBV28 and TRBJ1-5, with TRBD1 matching 7 bases. Germline V CDR1 and CDR2: MDHEN, SYDVKM. With V trimmed by 7 bases and J by 3 bases, 9 bases remained unmatched. The CDR3 is 15 residues long. Written as DNA, the CDR3 is TGTGCCAGCACTCTAGAGACAGGGAACAATCAGCCCCAGCATTTT. As protein: CASTLETGNNQPQHF.

This chain connects TRBV4-1 to TRBJ2-3, with 9 bases lining up with TRBD2. Germline V gives CDR1 MGHRA, CDR2 YSYEKL. Losses at the gene ends were 2 bases for V and 0 bases for J; bases not matched to a gene: 6. The CDR3 totals 17 residues. CDR3 in DNA: TGCGCCAGCAGCCAAACCCGACTAGCGGTTAGCACAGATACGCAGTATTTT. It is translated as CASSQTRLAVSTDTQYF.

The chain links TRBV15 to TRBJ2-7, with 8 bases aligning to TRBD2. This CDR3 spans 18 amino acids. In germline, CDR1 is LNHNV, CDR2 YYDKDF (reference sequence). Losses at the gene ends were 0 bases for V and 3 bases for J; bases not matched to a gene: 13. CDR3 amino acids: CATSRDRKKAGDFYEQYF. The CDR3 DNA is TGTGCCACCAGCAGAGATAGGAAGAAAGCGGGAGACTTCTACGAGCAGTACTTC.

The genes are TRBV5-6 and TRBJ2-7, with 10 nucleotides matching TRBD1. After removal of 4 bases from V and 6 bases from J, the junction contained 4 bases not matched to a gene. The CDR3 has 13 residues. Germline CDR1 SGHDT, CDR2 YYEEEE. The CDR3 loop is CASSVGQGPEQYF. Here the CDR3 DNA reads TGTGCCAGCAGCGTGGGACAGGGGCCCGAGCAGTACTTC. Full variable domain (rest looked up from reference TRBV5-6 and TRBJ2-7): DAGVTQSPTHLIKTRGQQVTLRCSPKSGHDTVSWYQQALGQGPQFIFQYYEEEERQRGNFPDRFSGHQFPNYSSELNVNALLLGDSALYLCASSVGQGPEQYFGPGTRLTVT.

This chain joins TRBV2 and TRBJ2-7, with 10 bases aligning to TRBD1. Germline trimming cut 8 bases from V and 3 bases from J; bases unmatched to any gene: 4. Germline V gene data show CDR1 as SNHLY and CDR2 as FYNNEI. This CDR3 contains 13 residues. CDR3 sequence reads: CASGQGGFYEQYF. The CDR3 bases are TGTGCCAGCGGACAGGGGGGATTCTACGAGCAGTACTTC.

V gene TRBV29-1 combines with J gene TRBJ2-7; D gene unclear. In germline, CDR1 is SQVTM, CDR2 ANQGSEA. Trimming shortened V by 3 bases and J by 3 bases, and 9 bases separated the two germline ends. CDR3 length equals 12 residues. CDR3 loop: CSVEVQDYEQYF. CDR3 bases: TGCAGCGTTGAGGTTCAGGACTACGAGCAGTACTTC.

This chain connects TRBV15 to TRBJ2-7; the match to TRBD1 covers 9 bases. The germline V gene encodes CDR1 LNHNV and CDR2 YYDKDF (reference sequence). Trimming took 3 bases from V and 4 from J; bases not matched to a gene: 4. The CDR3 consists of 14 residues. The CDR3, as DNA: TGTGCCACCAGCAGGGGACAGGGTCCGTACGAGCAGTACTTC. As protein: CATSRGQGPYEQYF. Combining the CDR3 with reference TRBV15 and TRBJ2-7 gives the whole variable domain DAMVIQNPRYQVTQFGKPVTLSCSQTLNHNVMYWYQQKSSQAPKLLFHYYDKDFNNEADTPDNFQSRRPNTSFCFLDIRSPGLGDTAMYLCATSRGQGPYEQYFGPGTRLTVT.

The chain carries TRBV28 and TRBJ2-1; 7 bases map to TRBD2. Germline trimming cut 7 bases from V and 1 base from J; bases unmatched to any gene: 10. CDR1 is MDHEN and CDR2 is SYDVKM in the germline V gene. This CDR3 region has 16 residues. CDR3 protein: CASNLVWRESYNEQFF. Written as DNA, the CDR3 is TGTGCCAGCAACCTAGTATGGCGGGAGTCCTACAATGAGCAGTTCTTC.

CDR3 bases: TGTGCCAGCAGTTACTCGACAGGGCCTTACGTTGAGCAGTTCTTC. It is translated as CASSYSTGPYVEQFF. The genes are TRBV6-6 and TRBJ2-1, with 7 bases that match TRBD1. The CDR3 extends over 15 amino acids. CDR1 MNHNY and CDR2 SVGAGI come from the germline V gene (reference sequence). The V segment lost 0 bases and the J segment 9 bases; nucleotides outside the gene matches: 8.

V usage is TRBV10-3 and J usage is TRBJ2-3; TRBD1 aligns across 8 bases. Germline V lookup: CDR1 ENHRY, CDR2 SYGVKD. The CDR3 is 16 residues long. V was pared by 0 bases and J by 1 base, with 3 bases of the junction left unmatched. CDR3 nucleotide sequence: TGTGCCATCAGTGAGTCCCCGGGACAGGGCACAGATACGCAGTATTTT. It encodes CAISESPGQGTDTQYF.

This clone was seen a few times. The chain joins TRBV16 to TRBJ1-5; D perhaps matches TRBD1 (6 bases). V shed 4 bases and J shed 4 bases, with 20 bases lying between them. Germline loops: CDR1 KGHSY, CDR2 FQNENV. The CDR3 spans 17 residues. CDR3 in DNA: TGTGCCAGCAGCCTCGGTCAGGGGCTCGAAAAAAATCAGCCCCAGCATTTT. Protein: CASSLGQGLEKNQPQHF.

The gene calls are TRBV19 and TRBJ2-5; 9 bases line up with TRBD2. The CDR3 consists of 14 residues. CDR1 is LNHDA, CDR2 SQIVND, per germline (reference sequence). J gave up 5 bases and V 5 bases, and 6 bases lay outside the gene matches. The CDR3 loop is CASSLAGAYETQYF. The CDR3, as DNA: TGTGCCAGTAGTTTAGCGGGAGCTTATGAGACCCAGTACTTC.

This clone was recorded once. The chain is built from TRBV9 and TRBJ1-4; 7 bases map to TRBD1. V shed 4 bases and J 0 bases; nucleotides not matched to a gene: 3. Looked up from germline, CDR1 is SGDLS and CDR2 is YYNGEE. The CDR3 has 15 residues. The CDR3 protein is CASSPGTATNEKLFF. CDR3 in DNA: TGTGCCAGCAGCCCGGGGACAGCAACTAATGAAAAACTGTTTTTT. The full variable domain, its missing parts supplied by reference TRBV9 and TRBJ1-4, is DSGVTQTPKHLITATGQRVTLRCSPRSGDLSVYWYQQSLDQGLQFLIQYYNGEERAKGNILERFSAQQFPDLHSELNLSSLELGDSALYFCASSPGTATNEKLFFGSGTQLSVL.

This clone was seen a single time. J is TRBJ2-7 and V is TRBV27, with 9 bases lining up with TRBD1. Germline-derived CDR1 and CDR2 are MNHEY and SMNVEV (reference sequence). The CDR3 is 17 amino acids. Trimming took 5 bases from V and 0 from J; bases not matched to a gene: 11. CDR3 region: CASSPFSLGQGSYEQYF. The CDR3, as DNA: TGTGCCAGCAGTCCCTTCTCGTTGGGACAGGGCTCCTACGAGCAGTACTTC.

This sequence joins TRBV4-1 and TRBJ2-7; D is ambiguous. In germline, CDR1 is MGHRA, CDR2 YSYEKL. There are 14 residues in the CDR3. Trimming took off 0 bases at V and 1 base at J, with 7 bases between the two ends. The CDR3 nucleotides read TGCGCCAGCAGCCAAGATATGGAGTCCTACGAGCAGTACTTC. Residues: CASSQDMESYEQYF.